Listed below are T cell receptor beta chains from one sample, sequenced in a study of CD8 T cells in Susac syndrome. TCRdb recomputed calls from the immunoSEQ multiplex PCR reads with MiXCR, one row per CDR3 protein. The sample consists of some 200,000 distinct CDR3 sequences, almost 96% of them appearing once. Source material: CD4+ T cells from PBMCs. The receptors were gathered from a human donor with Susac syndrome. CDR3s include the opening cysteine and the closing phenylalanine or tryptophan. Fields, in order: CDR3 DNA, CDR3 protein, V gene, D gene, J gene, clone size. The D gene is left open where the match is weak. Expanded clones are given a class, and other clones once, few, many or no size at all.

TGTGCCAGCACGCGGGGGCGGCAAGAGACCCAGTACTTC CASTRGRQETQYF TRBV6-2/TRBV6-3 NA TRBJ2-5 NA
TGCAGTGCTAGAGATGTGCGGGGGGAATACAATGAGCAGTTCTTC CSARDVRGEYNEQFF TRBV20-1 TRBD2 TRBJ2-1 NA
TGCGCCAGCAGCTTGGAGGGTGGGAACACCGGGGAGCTGTTTTTT CASSLEGGNTGELFF TRBV5-1 NA TRBJ2-2 NA
TGTGCCAGCACCACGACCCGGGGGTACACTGAAGCTTTCTTT CASTTTRGYTEAFF TRBV2 NA TRBJ1-1 NA
TGTGCCAGCTCCTGGACAGGGGGCTACAATGAGCAGTTCTTC CASSWTGGYNEQFF TRBV7-3 TRBD1 TRBJ2-1 once
TGTGCCAGCAGCGGAGGGACTAGCGGGGTGCAAGAGACCCAGTACTTC CASSGGTSGVQETQYF TRBV9 TRBD2 TRBJ2-5 once
TGTGCCAGCAGCTTAGCTCAGACAGGCCAATATTTGGATACGCAGTATTTT CASSLAQTGQYLDTQYF TRBV7-9 NA TRBJ2-3 NA
TGCAGTGCTCCCGAAGTGGGAGCCAAAAACATTCAGTACTTC CSAPEVGAKNIQYF TRBV20-1 NA TRBJ2-4 NA
TGCAGTGCTTTGGGGTATAGGGACGAGCAGTACTTC CSALGYRDEQYF TRBV20-1 NA TRBJ2-7 NA
TGTGCCAGCAGCGTATCAGAAGGTTCACCCCTCCACTTT CASSVSEGSPLHF TRBV9 NA TRBJ1-6 NA
TGTGCCAGCAGCCAAGGCATCATCGTAACCGGGGAGCTGTTTTTT CASSQGIIVTGELFF TRBV3-1 NA TRBJ2-2 NA
TGTGCCAGCAGTTACGGCAGGGCCGGGCGTGACACTGAAGCTTTCTTT CASSYGRAGRDTEAFF TRBV6-2/TRBV6-3 NA TRBJ1-1 NA
TGTGCCAGCACGGACAGACCCAATCAGCCCCAGCATTTT CASTDRPNQPQHF TRBV12-3/TRBV12-4 NA TRBJ1-5 NA
TGTGCCAGCAGCTTACCTAATCAAGAGACCCAGTACTTC CASSLPNQETQYF TRBV7-2 NA TRBJ2-5 NA
TGTGCCAGCAGCTCGCTTTGGGCGAACACTGAAGCTTTCTTT CASSSLWANTEAFF TRBV5-4 NA TRBJ1-1 NA
TGTGCCAGCAGCTTAGATCAAGATACGCAGTATTTT CASSLDQDTQYF TRBV7-6 NA TRBJ2-3 NA
TGTGCCAGCAGCCCCCGCCTGGACAGAGAAGAGACCCAGTACTTC CASSPRLDREETQYF TRBV3-1 NA TRBJ2-5 NA
TGTGCCTGGAGTGTACAAACACCGAATCAGCCCCAGCATTTT CAWSVQTPNQPQHF TRBV30 NA TRBJ1-5 NA
TGTGCCAGCAGAAAGGGACTAGCGAACACCGGGGAGCTGTTTTTT CASRKGLANTGELFF TRBV6-2/TRBV6-3 TRBD2 TRBJ2-2 NA
TGTGCCAGCAGTTTATGGGCCTATCAGCCCCAGCATTTT CASSLWAYQPQHF TRBV27 NA TRBJ1-5 NA
TGCAGTGCTAGTAGAGGGGGCGGGGGGACGGATACGCAGTATTTT CSASRGGGGTDTQYF TRBV20-1 NA TRBJ2-3 NA
TGTGCCAGCAGCGCCGGGACTAGCGTCATGAAGACCCAGTACTTC CASSAGTSVMKTQYF TRBV9 TRBD2 TRBJ2-5 NA
TGTGCCAGCAGCGCCACTCGACAGGCCCGAGGATCACCCCTCCACTTT CASSATRQARGSPLHF TRBV9 NA TRBJ1-6 NA
TGTGCCAGCAGCTTATACCCCGGGGCCAATCAGCCCCAGCATTTT CASSLYPGANQPQHF TRBV11-1 NA TRBJ1-5 NA
TGTGCCAGCAGGACGACAGGGGTAACTGAAGCTTTCTTT CASRTTGVTEAFF TRBV3-1 TRBD1 TRBJ1-1 NA
TGTGCCAGCAGAGGGGGGGCGAGCTCTGGGGCCAACGTCCTGACTTTC CASRGGASSGANVLTF TRBV3-1 NA TRBJ2-6 NA
TGCGCCAGCACCCTTATCGATACGCAGTATTTT CASTLIDTQYF TRBV5-1 NA TRBJ2-3 NA
TGTGCCTGGCAACAGGGAAGGGATACGCAGTATTTT CAWQQGRDTQYF TRBV30 NA TRBJ2-3 NA
TGTGCCAGCAGCTTAGTTGGCGGGTCGGGGACTGAAGCTTTCTTT CASSLVGGSGTEAFF TRBV11-1 NA TRBJ1-1 NA
TGCAGTGCTGGACAACAGGGGGCTTATGAGCAGTTCTTC CSAGQQGAYEQFF TRBV20-1 TRBD1 TRBJ2-1 NA
TGCGCCAGCAGCCAAGCTGTTTGGGAGACCCAGTACTTC CASSQAVWETQYF TRBV4-1 NA TRBJ2-5 once
TGTGCCAGCAGCTTGGTCCAGGGAGGTGGCTACACCTTC CASSLVQGGGYTF TRBV5-6 NA TRBJ1-2 NA
TGCGCCAGCAGCCAGACCCGGGACCGTGACGAGCAGTACTTC CASSQTRDRDEQYF TRBV4-1 NA TRBJ2-7 NA
TGTGCCAGCAGTTTCGTATTAGGCGGGGGCCCGAACAATGAGCAGTTCTTC CASSFVLGGGPNNEQFF TRBV27 NA TRBJ2-1 NA
TGTGCCAGCAGCTTACGGGGCGGGACAGGCAACACAGATACGCAGTATTTT CASSLRGGTGNTDTQYF TRBV7-8 TRBD1 TRBJ2-3 once
TGCAGTGCTAGAGACCATACGGGAGGCGGTACTAGCGGGGGCCGTGAGCAGTTCTTC CSARDHTGGGTSGGREQFF TRBV20-1 TRBD2 TRBJ2-1 NA
TGCAGTGCCCATAGCGGCCAAGAGACCCAGTACTTC CSAHSGQETQYF TRBV20-1 NA TRBJ2-5 NA
TGTGCCACTAAGCGGGCCTCTGGAAACACCATATATTTT CATKRASGNTIYF TRBV6-5 NA TRBJ1-3 NA
TGTGCCAGCAGCTTCATGGGTCCCAGAGGGGAGCAGTACTTC CASSFMGPRGEQYF TRBV7-2 NA TRBJ2-7 NA
TGTGCCAGCAGCTTAGATGGGACCTTCTACACAGATACGCAGTATTTT CASSLDGTFYTDTQYF TRBV7-2 NA TRBJ2-3 NA
TGCGCCAGCAGCCAAGATACCAGGCCGGGTGGCTACACCTTC CASSQDTRPGGYTF TRBV4-3 NA TRBJ1-2 NA
TGTGCCATAAGCTCCCGTGACGTGGAGGGCCCGGTCTTC CAISSRDVEGPVF TRBV24-1 NA TRBJ2-1 NA
TGCAGCGTGAGAACTAGCGGGGGAATATACAATGAGCAGTTCTTC CSVRTSGGIYNEQFF TRBV29-1 TRBD2 TRBJ2-1 NA
TGCAGCGTTGATTGGGGAGGGGCTGGCTACACCTTC CSVDWGGAGYTF TRBV29-1 NA TRBJ1-2 NA
TGTGCCAGCAGCTTAGCATCGCGGGGGCCCTACAATGAGCAGTTCTTC CASSLASRGPYNEQFF TRBV7-2 NA TRBJ2-1 once
TGCAGTGCTAGATTCCATAGCCTAGAGACCCAGTACTTC CSARFHSLETQYF TRBV20-1 NA TRBJ2-5 NA
TGTGCCAGCAGTTATCGACTAGCGGGGGGGCGCGAGCAGTACTTC CASSYRLAGGREQYF TRBV6-5 TRBD2 TRBJ2-7 NA
TGCAGCGCCGGCCTAATATCGAACACTGAAGCTTTCTTT CSAGLISNTEAFF TRBV29-1 NA TRBJ1-1 few
TGTGCCAGCAGTGATTGGGGATTAGATACGCAGTATTTT CASSDWGLDTQYF TRBV25-1 NA TRBJ2-3 NA
TGTGCCAGCAGCCGCGGGGAGCGCCAAATCGAAAAACTGTTTTTT CASSRGERQIEKLFF TRBV14 NA TRBJ1-4 NA